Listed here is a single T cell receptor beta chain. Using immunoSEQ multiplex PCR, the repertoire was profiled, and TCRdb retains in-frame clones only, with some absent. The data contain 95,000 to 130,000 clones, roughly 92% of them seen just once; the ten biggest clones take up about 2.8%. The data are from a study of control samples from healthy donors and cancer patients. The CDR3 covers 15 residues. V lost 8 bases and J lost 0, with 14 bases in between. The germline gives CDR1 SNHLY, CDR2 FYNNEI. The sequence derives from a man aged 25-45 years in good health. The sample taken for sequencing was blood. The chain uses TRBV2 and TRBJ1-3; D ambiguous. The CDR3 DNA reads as TGTGCCAGCGGGCTGGGCTTCAGCTCTGGAAACACCATATATTTT. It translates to CASGLGFSSGNTIYF.